There are a few counts of the clone carrying this T cell receptor (beta chain). Its antigen remains unknown. This entry comes from a study of identical twins. Each CDR3 protein gets one entry after TCRdb re-called the 5' RACE reads with MiXCR. The repertoire includes about 470,000 distinct CDR3 sequences, 24% of them detected once, and 2.9% sits in the top ten. Study results and limitations: Memory repertoires showed no such pattern, whereas abundant cord blood beta clonotypes carried fewer insertions.

Germline CDR1 MGHRA, CDR2 YSYEKL. V lost 1 base, J lost 2 bases, and 8 bases lay in between. CDR3 length: 14 amino acids. The sample was also linked to a second study, of T cells expressing NK-cell markers. That source reports: The share of CD8+ T cells held by dominant NKG2C+ clonotypes was about 1.0-8% in about 6 donors.

The V call is TRBV4-1, the J call TRBJ1-1; no reliable D call. This TCR came from a woman between 18 and 29 years old in good health. The sequencing sample was made of CD4+ T cells sorted from blood. The CDR3 spells CASSQADGNTEAFF. As DNA, the CDR3 is TGCGCCAGCAGCCAAGCGGACGGTAACACTGAAGCTTTCTTT.